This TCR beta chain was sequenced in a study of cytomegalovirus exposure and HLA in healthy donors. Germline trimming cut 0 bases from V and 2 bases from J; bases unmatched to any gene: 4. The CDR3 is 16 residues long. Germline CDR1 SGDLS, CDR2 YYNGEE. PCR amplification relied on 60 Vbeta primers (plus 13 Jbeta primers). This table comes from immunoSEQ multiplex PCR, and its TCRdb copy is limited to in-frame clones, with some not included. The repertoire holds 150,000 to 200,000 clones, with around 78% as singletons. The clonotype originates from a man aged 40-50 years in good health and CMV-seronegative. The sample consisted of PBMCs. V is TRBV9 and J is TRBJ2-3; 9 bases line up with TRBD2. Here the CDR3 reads CASSVGLAGATDTQYF. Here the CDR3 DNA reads TGTGCCAGCAGCGTAGGGTTAGCGGGGGCCACAGATACGCAGTATTTT.